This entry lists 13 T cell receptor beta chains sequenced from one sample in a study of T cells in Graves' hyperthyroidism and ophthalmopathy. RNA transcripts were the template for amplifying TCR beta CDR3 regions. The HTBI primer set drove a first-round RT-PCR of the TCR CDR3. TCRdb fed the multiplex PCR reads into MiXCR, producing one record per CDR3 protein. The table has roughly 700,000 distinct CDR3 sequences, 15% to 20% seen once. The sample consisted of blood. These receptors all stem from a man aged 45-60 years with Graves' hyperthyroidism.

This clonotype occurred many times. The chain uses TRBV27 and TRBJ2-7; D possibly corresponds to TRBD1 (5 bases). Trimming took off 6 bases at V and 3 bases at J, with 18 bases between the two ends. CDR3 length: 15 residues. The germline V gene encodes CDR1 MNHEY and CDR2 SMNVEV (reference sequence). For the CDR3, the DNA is TGTGCCAGCAGACGTTCACAGGCGACAATCTACGAGCAGTACTTC. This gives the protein CASRRSQATIYEQYF.

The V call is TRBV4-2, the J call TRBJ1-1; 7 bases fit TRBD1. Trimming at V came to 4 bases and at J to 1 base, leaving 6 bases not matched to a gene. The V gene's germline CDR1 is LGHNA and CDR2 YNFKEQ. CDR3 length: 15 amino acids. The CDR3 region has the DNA TGTGCCAGCAGCCTCGAATGGACAGGGAACACTGAAGCTTTCTTT. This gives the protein CASSLEWTGNTEAFF.

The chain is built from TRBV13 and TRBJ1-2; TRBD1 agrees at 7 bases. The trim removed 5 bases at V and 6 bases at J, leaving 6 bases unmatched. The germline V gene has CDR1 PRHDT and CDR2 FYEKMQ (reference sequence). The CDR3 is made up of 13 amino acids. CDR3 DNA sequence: TGTGCCAGCAGCCCGACAGGGACCCATGGCTACACCTTC. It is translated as CASSPTGTHGYTF.

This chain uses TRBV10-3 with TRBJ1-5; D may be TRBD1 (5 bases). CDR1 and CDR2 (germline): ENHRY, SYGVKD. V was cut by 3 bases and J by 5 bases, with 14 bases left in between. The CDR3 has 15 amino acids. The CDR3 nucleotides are TGTGCCATCAGTGATCCCAGCCTGGGGGATCAGCCCCAGCATTTT. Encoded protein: CAISDPSLGDQPQHF.

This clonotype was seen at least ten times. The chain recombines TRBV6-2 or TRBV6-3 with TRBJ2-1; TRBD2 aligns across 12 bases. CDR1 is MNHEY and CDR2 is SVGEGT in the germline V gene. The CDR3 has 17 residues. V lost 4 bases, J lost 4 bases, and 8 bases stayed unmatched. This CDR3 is CASSSHMTSGRYNEQFF. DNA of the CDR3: TGTGCCAGCAGTTCCCACATGACTAGCGGGAGATACAATGAGCAGTTCTTC.

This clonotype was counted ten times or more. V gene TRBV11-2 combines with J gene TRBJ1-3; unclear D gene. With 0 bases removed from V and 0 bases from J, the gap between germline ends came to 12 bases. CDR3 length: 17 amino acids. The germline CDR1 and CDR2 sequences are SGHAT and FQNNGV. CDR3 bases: TGTGCCAGCAGCTTAGAGTTCAGTCAGAGCTCTGGAAACACCATATATTTT. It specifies CASSLEFSQSSGNTIYF.

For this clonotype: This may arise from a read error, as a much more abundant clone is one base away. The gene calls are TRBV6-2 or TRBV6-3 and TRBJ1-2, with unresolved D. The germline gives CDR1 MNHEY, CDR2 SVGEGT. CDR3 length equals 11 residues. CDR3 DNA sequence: TGTGCCGGCAGTTACTTGGATGGCTACACCTTC. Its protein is CAGSYLDGYTF.

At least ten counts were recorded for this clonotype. CDR3 nucleotides: TGTGCCAGCAGCTACGGGACAGGGGGTCTTTACGAGCAGTACTTC. It encodes CASSYGTGGLYEQYF. The chain couples TRBV11-2 to TRBJ2-7, with 11 nucleotides matching TRBD1. Germline V gives CDR1 SGHAT, CDR2 FQNNGV. The trim removed 4 bases at V and 4 bases at J, leaving 6 bases unmatched. This CDR3 has 15 amino acids.

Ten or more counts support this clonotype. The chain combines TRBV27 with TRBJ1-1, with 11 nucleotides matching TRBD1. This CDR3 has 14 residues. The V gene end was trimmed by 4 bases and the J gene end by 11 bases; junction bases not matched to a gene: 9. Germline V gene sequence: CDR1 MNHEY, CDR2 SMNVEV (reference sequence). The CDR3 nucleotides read TGTGCCAGCAGTTCCTACGGACAGGGGGCGTTGGCTTTCTTT. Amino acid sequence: CASSSYGQGALAFF.

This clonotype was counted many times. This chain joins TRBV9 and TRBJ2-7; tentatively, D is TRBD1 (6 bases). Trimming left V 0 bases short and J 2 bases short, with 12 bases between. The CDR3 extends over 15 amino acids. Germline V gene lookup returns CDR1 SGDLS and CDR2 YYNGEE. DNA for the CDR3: TGTGCCAGCAGCGTAGGGGGGCTGCAAGCCTACGAGCAGTACTTC. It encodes CASSVGGLQAYEQYF.

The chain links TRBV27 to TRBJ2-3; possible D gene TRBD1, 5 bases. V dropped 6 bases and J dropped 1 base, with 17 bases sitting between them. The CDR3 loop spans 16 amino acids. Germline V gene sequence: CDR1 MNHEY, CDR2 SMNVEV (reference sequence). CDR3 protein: CASSPMGRVGTDTQYF. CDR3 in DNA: TGTGCCAGCAGCCCTATGGGGCGAGTGGGCACAGATACGCAGTATTTT.

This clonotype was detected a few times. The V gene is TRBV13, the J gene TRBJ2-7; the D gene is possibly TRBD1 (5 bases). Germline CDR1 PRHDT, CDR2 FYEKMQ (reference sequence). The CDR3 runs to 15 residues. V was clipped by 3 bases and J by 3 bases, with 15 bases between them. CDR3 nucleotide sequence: TGTGCCAGCAGCTTCCGGACAAGGGAAGGCTACGAGCAGTACTTC. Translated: CASSFRTREGYEQYF.

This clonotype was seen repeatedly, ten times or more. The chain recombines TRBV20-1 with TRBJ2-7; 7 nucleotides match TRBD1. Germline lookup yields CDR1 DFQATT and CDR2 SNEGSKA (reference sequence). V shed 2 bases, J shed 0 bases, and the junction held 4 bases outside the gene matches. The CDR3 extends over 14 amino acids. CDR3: CSARQTGTSYEQYF. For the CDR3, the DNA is TGCAGTGCTAGACAGACAGGGACCTCCTACGAGCAGTACTTC.